The 6 T cell receptor beta chains in this list originate from one sample, sequenced in a study of cytomegalovirus exposure and HLA in healthy donors. 13 Jbeta primers and 60 Vbeta primers were used for the PCR. Some clones are missing from TCRdb's copy, which holds only in-frame ones; the method was immunoSEQ multiplex PCR. The sample holds more than 55,000 clones. The sequencing input was PBMCs. All receptors come from a middle-aged woman in good health and CMV-seropositive.

This rearrangement joins TRBV7-6 to TRBJ2-2; 7 nucleotides line up with TRBD1. The junction had 12 bases not matched to a gene; V was cut back by 1 base and J by 7 bases. CDR3 length equals 17 residues. Germline CDR1 is SGHVS and CDR2 is FNYEAQ. Written as DNA, the CDR3 is TGTGCCAGCAGCTTAGGGATGCGAGGGGGCAGAGGCGGGGAGCTGTTTTTT. It specifies CASSLGMRGGRGGELFF.

The chain combines TRBV11-3 with TRBJ2-7, with D possibly being TRBD1 (6 bases). Germline CDR1 is SGHNT and CDR2 is YENEEA. This CDR3 has 13 residues. Trimming removed 3 bases at V and 3 bases at J, with 9 bases between. The CDR3 protein is CASSFQDSYEQYF. CDR3 nucleotides: TGTGCCAGCAGCTTCCAGGACAGCTACGAGCAGTACTTC. Using reference TRBV11-3 and TRBJ2-7 for the parts outside the CDR3, the full variable domain is EAGVVQSPRYKIIEKKQPVAFWCNPISGHNTLYWYLQNLGQGPELLIRYENEEAVDDSQLPKDRFSAERLKGVDSTLKIQPAELGDSAVYLCASSFQDSYEQYFGPGTRLTVT.

V gene TRBV6-5 combines with J gene TRBJ2-7; TRBD2 aligns across 7 bases. J was trimmed by 3 bases and V by 2 bases; bases with no gene match: 7. This CDR3 comprises 15 residues. CDR1 MNHEY and CDR2 SVGAGI come from the germline V gene. Here the CDR3 DNA reads TGTGCCAGCAGTTACACGAGCGGGGCTATCTACGAGCAGTACTTC. The encoded protein is CASSYTSGAIYEQYF.

The chain is built from TRBV7-9 and TRBJ1-1; 7 bases agree with TRBD1. Trimming took 5 bases from V and 3 from J; bases not matched to a gene: 6. The CDR3 contains 14 residues. CDR1 and CDR2 from the germline V gene are SEHNR and FQNEAQ (reference sequence). This CDR3 is CASSARTGDTEAFF. CDR3 DNA: TGTGCCAGCAGCGCCCGGACAGGAGACACTGAAGCTTTCTTT.

J is TRBJ2-2 and V is TRBV5-6; D is possibly TRBD2 (5 bases). V shed 0 bases and J shed 6 bases, with 18 bases lying between them. The CDR3 is 17 amino acids. Germline assignment: CDR1 SGHDT and CDR2 YYEEEE. The CDR3: CASSLARTLMLAGELFF. DNA for the CDR3: TGTGCCAGCAGCTTGGCCCGGACTCTGATGTTGGCCGGGGAGCTGTTTTTT.

This chain links TRBV27 with TRBJ2-7; no clear D. The CDR3 contains 12 residues. Germline lookup yields CDR1 MNHEY and CDR2 SMNVEV (reference sequence). The V and J ends lost 4 bases and 0 bases respectively, with 4 bases between them. The CDR3 region is CASSSSSYEQYF. CDR3 sequence (DNA): TGTGCCAGCAGTTCGAGCTCCTACGAGCAGTACTTC.